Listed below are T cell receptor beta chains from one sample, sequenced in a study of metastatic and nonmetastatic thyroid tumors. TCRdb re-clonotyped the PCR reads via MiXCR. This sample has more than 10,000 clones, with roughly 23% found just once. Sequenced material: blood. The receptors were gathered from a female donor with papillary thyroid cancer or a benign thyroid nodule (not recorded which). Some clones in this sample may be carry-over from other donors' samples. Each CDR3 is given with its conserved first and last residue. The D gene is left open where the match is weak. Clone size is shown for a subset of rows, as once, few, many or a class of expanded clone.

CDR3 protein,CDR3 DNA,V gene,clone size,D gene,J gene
CASSIEGGIGTQNEQFF,TGTGCCAGTAGTATAGAAGGGGGGATAGGTACTCAGAATGAGCAGTTCTTC,TRBV19,many,.,TRBJ2-1
CASSFSGRATDTQYF,TGTGCCAGCAGTTTCAGCGGGAGGGCCACAGATACGCAGTATTTT,TRBV28,medium-sized,TRBD2,TRBJ2-3
CSARAPGRVDSFDNEQFF,TGCAGTGCTAGAGCCCCAGGTAGGGTGGATAGCTTTGACAATGAGCAGTTCTTC,TRBV20-1,many,.,TRBJ2-1
CASSLDSGYEQYF,TGCGCCAGCAGCTTGGATTCCGGCTACGAGCAGTACTTC,TRBV5-1,many,.,TRBJ2-7
CSARRNGYTF,TGCAGTGCTAGACGAAATGGCTACACCTTC,TRBV20-1,.,.,TRBJ1-2
CASSLSLNEKLFF,TGTGCCAGCAGCCTTTCTCTAAATGAAAAACTGTTTTTT,TRBV12-3/TRBV12-4,medium-sized,.,TRBJ1-4
CASSQGGGRADTQYF,TGTGCCAGCAGCCAAGGAGGGGGCCGGGCAGATACGCAGTATTTT,TRBV3-1,many,TRBD1,TRBJ2-3
CASRSDRSPPTEAFF,TGTGCCAGCAGATCGGACAGGAGCCCACCTACTGAAGCTTTCTTT,TRBV6-1,medium-sized,TRBD1,TRBJ1-1
CASSYSGTSGSFTDTQYF,TGTGCCAGCAGTTATTCCGGGACTAGCGGGAGTTTCACAGATACGCAGTATTTT,TRBV6-2/TRBV6-3,.,TRBD2,TRBJ2-3
CASRVGYYTEQFF,TGTGCCAGCAGGGTAGGCTACTACACTGAGCAGTTCTTC,TRBV6-2/TRBV6-3,.,.,TRBJ2-1
CASRQYSNQPQHF,TGTGCCAGCAGACAATATAGCAATCAGCCCCAGCATTTT,TRBV6-1,medium-sized,.,TRBJ1-5
CASRTVAAVAWAFF,TGTGCCAGCAGGACTGTAGCAGCAGTCGCTTGGGCTTTCTTT,TRBV6-1,few,.,TRBJ1-1
CATSEETRGFGYTQYF,TGTGCCACCAGTGAAGAGACTAGGGGGTTTGGGTATACGCAGTATTTT,TRBV24-1,many,.,TRBJ2-3
CASSPVGGTAYSNQPQHF,TGCGCCAGCAGCCCCGTCGGGGGGACAGCCTATAGCAATCAGCCCCAGCATTTT,TRBV5-2,.,.,TRBJ1-5
CASKAGHYGYTF,TGTGCCAGCAAGGCCGGGCACTATGGCTACACCTTC,TRBV6-1,medium-sized,.,TRBJ1-2
CSARARWLDTQYF,TGCAGTGCTAGAGCAAGATGGTTAGATACGCAGTATTTT,TRBV20-1,many,.,TRBJ2-3
CASSQDDGKGRNSPLHF,TGTGCCAGCAGCCAAGATGACGGGAAGGGACGCAATTCACCCCTCCACTTT,TRBV14,.,.,TRBJ1-6
CSAVQAPPNQPQHF,TGCAGTGCTGTCCAGGCCCCCCCCAATCAGCCCCAGCATTTT,TRBV20-1,many,.,TRBJ1-5
CASGAAGEPYEQYF,TGTGCCAGCGGGGCGGCGGGGGAGCCCTACGAGCAGTACTTC,TRBV6-1,few,TRBD2,TRBJ2-7
CASSLLAVVGGYEQYF,TGTGCCAGCAGTTTACTTGCAGTGGTCGGGGGGTACGAGCAGTACTTC,TRBV27,.,TRBD2,TRBJ2-7
CASTQYYGYTF,TGTGCCAGCACCCAGTATTATGGCTACACCTTC,TRBV28,few,.,TRBJ1-2
CASTVPPNTGELFF,TGTGCCAGCACCGTCCCCCCGAACACCGGGGAGCTGTTTTTT,TRBV7-9,many,.,TRBJ2-2
CASSYGGQGTSPLHF,TGTGCCAGCAGTTACGGGGGACAGGGCACTTCACCCCTCCACTTT,TRBV6-6,medium-sized,TRBD1,TRBJ1-6
CASSQDGPNYGYTF,TGTGCCAGCAGCCAAGACGGACCTAACTATGGCTACACCTTC,TRBV11-1,few,.,TRBJ1-2
CASSYRVTGELFF,TGTGCCAGCAGCTACAGGGTCACCGGGGAGCTGTTTTTT,TRBV6-5,few,.,TRBJ2-2
CSARSRTGGMNTESFF,TGCAGTGCTAGAAGTCGGACAGGGGGCATGAACACTGAATCTTTCTTT,TRBV20-1,.,TRBD1,TRBJ1-1
CASSLEGGPYNEQFF,TGTGCCAGCAGCTTAGAAGGGGGACCTTACAATGAGCAGTTCTTC,TRBV11-3,many,.,TRBJ2-1
CASSWDRLNTVELFF,TGTGCCAGCAGTTGGGACAGGTTGAACACCGTGGAGCTGTTTTTT,TRBV6-5,.,TRBD1,TRBJ2-2
CASSYAQKGGRDTIYF,TGTGCCAGCAGTTACGCCCAAAAGGGGGGAAGGGACACCATATATTTT,TRBV6-6,medium-sized,.,TRBJ1-3
CSSRPITSTHTQYF,TGCTCCAGCAGGCCCATAACTAGCACACATACGCAGTATTTT,TRBV28,few,.,TRBJ2-3
CASSLLKGYF,TGTGCCAGCAGCCTCCTAAAGGGGTACTTC,TRBV13,many,.,TRBJ1-2
CSVSGGGEQYF,TGCAGCGTATCAGGGGGCGGCGAGCAGTACTTC,TRBV29-1,medium-sized,TRBD1,TRBJ2-7
CSVGRGDRKGYTF,TGCAGCGTTGGGAGGGGGGACAGGAAGGGCTACACCTTC,TRBV29-1,many,TRBD1,TRBJ1-2
CASSQESPSVLAGDRRTQYF,TGTGCCAGCAGCCAAGAATCTCCTAGTGTACTAGCGGGAGACCGGCGTACGCAGTATTTT,TRBV4-2,.,TRBD2,TRBJ2-3
CASSYSRGSAYEQYF,TGTGCCAGCAGTTACTCGAGAGGATCCGCCTACGAGCAGTACTTC,TRBV6-5,medium-sized,.,TRBJ2-7
CASSGHDRGNQPQHF,TGTGCCAGCAGTGGACACGACAGGGGCAATCAGCCCCAGCATTTT,TRBV28,medium-sized,TRBD1,TRBJ1-5
CSVAPAGTGVVNEQFF,TGTAGTGTCGCCCCGGCCGGGACAGGTGTTGTGAATGAGCAGTTCTTC,TRBV20-1,.,TRBD1,TRBJ2-1
CASSPGQENTEAFF,TGTGCCAGCAGTCCGGGACAAGAGAATACTGAAGCTTTCTTT,TRBV28,few,.,TRBJ1-1
CASSFRDRGLPNYGYTF,TGTGCCAGCAGTTTTCGGGACAGGGGGCTCCCTAACTATGGCTACACCTTC,TRBV6-1,medium-sized,TRBD1,TRBJ1-2
CASSETDDQPQHF,TGTGCCAGCAGTGAGACAGATGATCAGCCCCAGCATTTT,TRBV2,medium-sized,.,TRBJ1-5
CASSYTGDGNEQFF,TGTGCCAGCAGTTACACGGGAGACGGCAATGAGCAGTTCTTC,TRBV6-5,.,.,TRBJ2-1
CASSLIATGELFF,TGCGCCAGCAGCTTAATCGCCACCGGGGAGCTGTTTTTT,TRBV5-1,.,.,TRBJ2-2
CASSFDRFSPLHF,TGTGCCAGCAGCTTCGACAGGTTTTCACCCCTCCACTTT,TRBV5-6,many,.,TRBJ1-6
CATSRGEGSNTEAFF,TGTGCCACCAGCAGGGGGGAGGGTTCGAACACTGAAGCTTTCTTT,TRBV15,many,.,TRBJ1-1
CSASPGQGAYEQYF,TGCAGTGCTAGCCCGGGACAGGGGGCGTACGAGCAGTACTTC,TRBV20-1,once,TRBD1,TRBJ2-7
CMGLAGGSEQFF,TGCATGGGTCTAGCGGGAGGTTCTGAGCAGTTCTTC,TRBV20-1,.,TRBD2,TRBJ2-1
CAGRERFCSGELFF,TGTGCCGGCAGGGAAAGGTTTTGTTCCGGGGAGCTGTTTTTT,TRBV12-3/TRBV12-4,.,.,TRBJ2-2
CSASRRGDEQFF,TGCAGTGCTAGTAGGCGGGGCGATGAGCAGTTCTTC,TRBV20-1,.,.,TRBJ2-1